These 18 T cell receptor beta chains came from one sample sequenced in a study of T-cell memory formation after mild COVID-19. TCRdb reprocessed the 5' RACE reads via MiXCR and lists one record per CDR3 protein. The sample lists about 410,000 distinct CDR3 sequences, around a quarter occurring once. Sequenced: PBMCs or a T cell subset sorted from them (not recorded which). These receptor sequences come from an adult woman who had mild COVID-19 (a few samples of this study predate the infection). Cell type and time point are not known.

This chain uses TRBV30 with TRBJ2-1; D assignment may be TRBD1 or TRBD2 (5 bases each). Trimming left V 4 bases short and J 5 bases short, with 18 bases between. This CDR3 has 15 residues. Per the germline V gene, CDR1 is GTSNPN and CDR2 is SVGIG (reference sequence). CDR3 in amino acids: CAWTPGPRSHNEQFF. The CDR3 coding sequence is TGTGCCTGGACACCGGGACCCAGGTCCCACAATGAGCAGTTCTTC. The full variable domain, completed using reference TRBV30 and TRBJ2-1, is SQTIHQWPATLVQPVGSPLSLECTVEGTSNPNLYWYRQAAGRGLQLLFYSVGIGQISSEVPQNLSASRPQDRQFILSSKKLLLSDSGFYLCAWTPGPRSHNEQFFGPGTRLTVL.

This clonotype showed up just a few times. This chain connects TRBV7-6 to TRBJ2-7; TRBD2 might be the D (5 bases). The CDR3 is made up of 15 amino acids. Per the germline V gene, CDR1 is SGHVS and CDR2 is FNYEAQ. Trimming took 2 bases from V and 3 from J, leaving 14 bases between them. The CDR3 DNA reads as TGTGCCAGCAGCTTAAGTTTAGCGCCGAACTACGAGCAGTACTTC. Its protein is CASSLSLAPNYEQYF.

The chain carries TRBV27 and TRBJ2-3, with TRBD2 as a possible D gene (6 bases). CDR1 is MNHEY and CDR2 is SMNVEV in the germline V gene (reference sequence). The CDR3 is made up of 15 amino acids. The V end lost 9 bases, the J end lost 0 bases, and 16 bases lay between the germline ends. The DNA for the CDR3 is TGTGCCAGTAAGGAGGGGACCGCTAGCACAGATACGCAGTATTTT. Translating it yields CASKEGTASTDTQYF.

This clonotype was counted only a few times. V usage is TRBV6-6 and J usage is TRBJ1-2; TRBD1 agrees at 7 bases. The trim removed 2 bases at V and 2 bases at J, leaving 2 bases unmatched. This CDR3 comprises 14 residues. The V gene's germline CDR1 is MNHNY and CDR2 SVGAGI (reference sequence). The CDR3 reads CASSYPTGNYGYTF. The CDR3 bases are TGTGCCAGCAGTTACCCGACAGGGAACTATGGCTACACCTTC.

This clonotype was seen more than once but under ten times. The chain recombines TRBV6-5 with TRBJ1-2; D may be TRBD1 (5 bases). Germline CDR1 reads MNHEY; CDR2 reads SVGAGI. V was clipped by 5 bases and J by 8 bases, with 15 bases between them. The CDR3 loop spans 13 amino acids. The CDR3 region has the DNA TGTGCCAGCAGTGGAACAGGAGTGGGAGGCTACACCTTC. Protein product: CASSGTGVGGYTF.

This clonotype was observed a few times. The gene calls are TRBV4-2 and TRBJ1-2; unclear D gene. V was cut by 1 base and J by 0 bases, with 9 bases left in between. Per germline, CDR1 LGHNA and CDR2 YNFKEQ. The CDR3 is 15 residues long. CDR3 sequence reads: CASSQAQRTNYGYTF. The CDR3 DNA sequence: TGTGCCAGCAGCCAAGCGCAGCGAACTAACTATGGCTACACCTTC.

The chain links TRBV12-2 to TRBJ2-7; the table gives TRBD1 as D, unverified against the DNA. TRBV12-2 is given as a pseudogene. This CDR3 spans 16 amino acids. The CDR3 bases are TGTGCAAGTCGCTTAGCTTCTAGGCGGGACACCTACGAGCAGTACTTC. This translates into CASRLASRRDTYEQYF.

This clonotype has only a few counts. The chain uses TRBV10-3 and TRBJ1-1; D might be TRBD1 (5 bases). V lost 8 bases and J 1 base, leaving 8 bases between the germline ends. The CDR3 totals 12 residues. Germline V gives CDR1 ENHRY, CDR2 SYGVKD. CDR3 sequence reads: CAIGAWNTEAFF. Here the CDR3 DNA reads TGTGCCATCGGGGCATGGAACACTGAAGCTTTCTTT.

The chain uses TRBV27 and TRBJ1-6; TRBD1 is a possible D gene (5 bases). Trimming stripped 6 bases from V and 12 bases from J, with 18 bases between. The CDR3 has 14 amino acids. The germline CDR1 and CDR2 sequences are MNHEY and SMNVEV (reference sequence). CDR3 nucleotides: TGTGCCAGCAGACCCGGGACCGAGACTTTACCCCTCCACTTT. Its translation is CASRPGTETLPLHF.

The chain uses TRBV4-1 and TRBJ1-1, with unresolved D. The germline CDR1 and CDR2 sequences are MGHRA and YSYEKL. CDR3 size: 14 residues. Trimming shortened V by 0 bases and J by 5 bases, and 10 bases separated the two germline ends. The CDR3 DNA reads as TGCGCCAGCAGCCAAGATTCCGGAGGTACTGAAGCTTTCTTT. It codes for CASSQDSGGTEAFF.

This clonotype was seen a few times. In DNA form, the CDR3 reads TGCGCCAGCAGCGTCATGGCCAGGGGGTTTAGCACCGGGGAGCTGTTTTTT. Translated: CASSVMARGFSTGELFF. This chain joins TRBV5-1 and TRBJ2-2; TRBD1 agrees at 7 bases. Trimming cost V 4 bases and J 4 bases; bases outside gene matches: 13. There are 17 residues in the CDR3. Germline assignment: CDR1 SGHRS and CDR2 YFSETQ.

This clonotype was seen only a few times. The rearrangement uses TRBV19 and TRBJ2-7; D is undetermined. Germline V gene lookup returns CDR1 LNHDA and CDR2 SQIVND (reference sequence). The CDR3 sequence is 16 residues long. Trimming stripped 1 base from V and 6 bases from J, with 19 bases between. The CDR3 nucleotides are TGTGCCAGTAGTATAGGGGCACAGCGACGCACCCGCGAGCAGTACTTC. It is translated as CASSIGAQRRTREQYF.

This chain links TRBV5-1 with TRBJ1-3; 7 bases align to TRBD1. The ends lost 6 bases at V and 0 bases at J; junction bases unmatched: 3. The CDR3 loop spans 14 amino acids. Germline values: CDR1 SGHRS, CDR2 YFSETQ. The CDR3, as DNA: TGCGCCAGCAACAGGGGCGACTCTGGAAACACCATATATTTT. This encodes CASNRGDSGNTIYF.

The chain couples TRBV9 to TRBJ2-7; possibly TRBD1 or TRBD2 for D (6 bases each). The CDR3 has 12 residues. Germline V gives CDR1 SGDLS, CDR2 YYNGEE. V lost 4 bases to trimming and J lost 5 bases, with 10 bases between them. The CDR3 region is CASSPGGHEQYF. CDR3 coding DNA: TGTGCCAGCAGCCCCGGGGGCCACGAGCAGTACTTC.

This clonotype was seen a handful of times. The chain has TRBV19 and TRBJ1-2; TRBD1 might be the D (5 bases). Between the trimmed V and J ends, which lost 11 bases and 4 bases, there was a span of 20 bases. This CDR3 comprises 14 residues. Germline-derived CDR1 and CDR2 are LNHDA and SQIVND (reference sequence). In DNA, the CDR3 is TGTGCCGCGGGGACGGCCTTAGCAGCCTATGGCTACACCTTC. It translates to CAAGTALAAYGYTF.

The V and J genes are TRBV4-1 and TRBJ2-7, with 10 bases that match TRBD2. The CDR3 has 15 residues. Germline values: CDR1 MGHRA, CDR2 YSYEKL. The V and J ends lost 8 bases and 7 bases, in that order; junction bases with no gene match: 14. The chain's CDR3 is CASRAGGNLVREQYF. CDR3 DNA: TGCGCCAGCCGAGCGGGGGGGAACCTGGTGAGAGAGCAGTACTTC.

The rearrangement links TRBV14 to TRBJ2-6; 7 nucleotides line up with TRBD2. V shed 2 bases, J shed 1 base, and the junction held 5 bases outside the gene matches. The CDR3 runs to 17 residues. Germline CDR1 SGHDN, CDR2 FVKESK. This chain's CDR3 is CASSQSGKISGANVLTF. In DNA, the CDR3 is TGTGCCAGCAGCCAAAGCGGGAAGATTTCTGGGGCCAACGTCCTGACTTTC.

This clonotype was seen repeatedly, ten times or more. J is TRBJ2-3 and V is TRBV7-9; D is unresolved. CDR1 is SEHNR, CDR2 FQNEAQ, per germline (reference sequence). This CDR3 is 14 amino acids long. The germline V and J ends were trimmed by 5 bases and 3 bases, with 12 bases remaining between them. In DNA, the CDR3 is TGTGCCAGCAGCGTTCGCCTAGGAACAGATACGCAGTATTTT. As protein: CASSVRLGTDTQYF.